The entry below describes one T cell receptor beta chain. The germline gives CDR1 MNHNS, CDR2 SASEGT. The CDR3 runs 14 residues. V dropped 6 bases and J dropped 0 bases, with 10 bases sitting between them. These data originate in a study of T cell changes during pregnancy in multiple sclerosis. Some clones are missing from TCRdb's copy, which holds only in-frame ones; the method was immunoSEQ multiplex PCR. Here the sample spans about 39,000 clones, around 92% being singletons. Sample: CD4+ T cells from peripheral blood mononuclear cells, taken after pregnancy. This TCR came from a female donor with multiple sclerosis, enrolled in a pregnancy study. The rearrangement joins TRBV6-1 to TRBJ2-3; D gene ambiguous. The CDR3: CASRTTGSTDTQYF. CDR3 DNA sequence: TGTGCCAGCAGAACTACGGGTAGCACAGATACGCAGTATTTT.